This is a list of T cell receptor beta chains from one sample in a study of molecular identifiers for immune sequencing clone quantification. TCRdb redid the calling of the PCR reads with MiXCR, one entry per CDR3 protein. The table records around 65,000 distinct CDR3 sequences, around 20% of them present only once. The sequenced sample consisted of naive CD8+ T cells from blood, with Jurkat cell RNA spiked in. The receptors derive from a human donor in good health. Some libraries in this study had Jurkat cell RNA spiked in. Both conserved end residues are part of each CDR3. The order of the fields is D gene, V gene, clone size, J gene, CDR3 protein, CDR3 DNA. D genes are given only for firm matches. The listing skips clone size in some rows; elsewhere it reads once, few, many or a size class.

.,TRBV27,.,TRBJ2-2,CASSKNTGELFF,TGTGCCAGCAGTAAAAACACCGGGGAGCTGTTTTTT
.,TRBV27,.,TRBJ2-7,CASSLKAGLGYEQYF,TGTGCCAGCAGTTTAAAGGCAGGGTTGGGTTACGAGCAGTACTTC
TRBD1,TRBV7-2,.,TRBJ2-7,CAGSFLGGERKYEQYF,TGTGCCGGCAGCTTCCTAGGGGGCGAGAGGAAGTACGAGCAGTACTTC
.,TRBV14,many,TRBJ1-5,CASSQEGVNQPQHF,TGTGCCAGCAGCCAAGAGGGGGTAAATCAGCCCCAGCATTTT
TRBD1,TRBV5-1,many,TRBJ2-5,CASSPRGTGVQETQYF,TGCGCCAGCAGCCCGAGGGGGACAGGGGTACAAGAGACCCAGTACTTC
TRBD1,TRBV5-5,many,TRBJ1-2,CASSTPTGAVYGYTF,TGTGCCAGCAGCACCCCGACAGGGGCTGTCTATGGCTACACCTTC
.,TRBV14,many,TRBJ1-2,CASSHSGAAYGYTF,TGTGCCAGCAGCCACAGTGGGGCCGCCTATGGCTACACCTTC
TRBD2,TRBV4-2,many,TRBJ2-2,CASSQDRGAGELFF,TGTGCCAGCAGCCAAGATCGGGGGGCCGGGGAGCTGTTTTTT
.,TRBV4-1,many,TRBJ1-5,CASSHGQNNQPQHF,TGCGCCAGCAGCCACGGACAGAATAATCAGCCCCAGCATTTT
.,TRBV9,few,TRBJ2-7,CASSGSTGTGEQYF,TGTGCCAGCAGCGGAAGTACAGGAACGGGAGAGCAGTACTTC
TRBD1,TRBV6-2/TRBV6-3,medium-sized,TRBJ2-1,CASSHMWTGNEQFF,TGTGCCAGCAGTCACATGTGGACAGGGAATGAGCAGTTCTTC
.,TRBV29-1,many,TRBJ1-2,CSVEEAELGYTF,TGCAGCGTTGAAGAAGCGGAACTAGGCTACACCTTC
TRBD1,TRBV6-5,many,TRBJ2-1,CASSWTGKDEQFF,TGTGCCAGCAGCTGGACAGGGAAGGATGAGCAGTTCTTC
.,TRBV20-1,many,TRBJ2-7,CSARDGQGGYEQYF,TGCAGTGCTAGAGACGGGCAGGGGGGTTACGAGCAGTACTTC
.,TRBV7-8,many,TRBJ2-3,CASSPPDRGWGTDTQYF,TGTGCCAGCAGCCCACCCGATAGGGGGTGGGGCACAGATACGCAGTATTTT
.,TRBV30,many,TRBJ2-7,CAWSSPNNEQYF,TGTGCCTGGAGCTCCCCCAACAACGAGCAGTACTTC
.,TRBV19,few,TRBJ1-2,CATDDRRSGYTF,TGTGCCACCGACGACAGGCGTTCGGGCTACACCTTC
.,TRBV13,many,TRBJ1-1,CASSLGTERIAEAFF,TGTGCCAGCAGCTTAGGGACGGAACGGATTGCTGAAGCTTTCTTT
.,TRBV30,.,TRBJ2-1,CAWSAGAAYNEQFF,TGTGCCTGGAGTGCGGGAGCGGCCTACAATGAGCAGTTCTTC
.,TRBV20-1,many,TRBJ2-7,CSARDLVEWGYEQYF,TGCAGTGCTAGAGATCTCGTCGAATGGGGCTACGAGCAGTACTTC
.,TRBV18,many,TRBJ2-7,CASSNLQGWVYEQYF,TGTGCCAGCTCGAACCTACAAGGGTGGGTCTACGAGCAGTACTTC
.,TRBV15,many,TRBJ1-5,CATSGQSSFGNQPQHF,TGTGCCACCAGCGGTCAGAGCTCTTTCGGCAATCAGCCCCAGCATTTT
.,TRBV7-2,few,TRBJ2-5,CASSVWLKETQYF,TGTGCCAGCAGTGTCTGGCTAAAAGAGACCCAGTACTTC
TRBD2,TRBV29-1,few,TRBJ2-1,CSVGLAGFFYEQFF,TGCAGCGTTGGGCTAGCGGGTTTTTTTTATGAGCAGTTCTTC
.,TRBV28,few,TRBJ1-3,CASPPGRTAGNTIYF,TGTGCCAGCCCCCCTGGACGAACGGCTGGAAACACCATATATTTT
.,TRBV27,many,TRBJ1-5,CASSFNGYSNQPQHF,TGTGCCAGCAGTTTCAACGGTTATAGCAATCAGCCCCAGCATTTT
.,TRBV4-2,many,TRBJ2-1,CASSQVQTQNEQFF,TGTGCCAGCAGCCAAGTGCAGACGCAAAATGAGCAGTTCTTC
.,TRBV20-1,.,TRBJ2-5,CSAGYQLYQETPYF,TGCAGTGCTGGTTATCAATTATACCAAGAGACCCCGTACTTC
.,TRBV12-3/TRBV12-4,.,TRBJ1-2,CASSLTLTTYGYTF,TGTGCCAGCAGCCTCACCCTGACCACCTATGGCTACACCTTC
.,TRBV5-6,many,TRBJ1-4,CASSLAGNNEKLFF,TGTGCCAGCAGCTTGGCGGGGAATAATGAAAAACTGTTTTTT
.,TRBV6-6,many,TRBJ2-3,CASSYTSTDTQYF,TGTGCCAGCAGTTACACCAGCACAGATACGCAGTATTTT
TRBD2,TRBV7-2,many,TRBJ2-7,CASSPIAGSSYEQYF,TGTGCCAGCAGTCCCATAGCGGGAAGTTCCTACGAGCAGTACTTC
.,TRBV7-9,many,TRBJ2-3,CASSSPRADTDTQYF,TGTGCCAGCAGCTCCCCTCGGGCAGACACAGATACGCAGTATTTT
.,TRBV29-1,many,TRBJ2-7,CSVNRDNTYEQYF,TGCAGCGTTAATCGGGACAACACCTACGAGCAGTACTTC
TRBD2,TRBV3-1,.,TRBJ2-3,CASSQAASGSGSDTQYF,TGTGCCAGCAGCCAAGCCGCTAGCGGGAGTGGTTCAGATACGCAGTATTTT
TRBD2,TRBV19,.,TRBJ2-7,CATWGRATSGRSYEQYF,TGTGCCACTTGGGGACGGGCTACTAGCGGGAGGTCTTACGAGCAGTACTTC
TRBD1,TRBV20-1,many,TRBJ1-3,CSAKDRGRASSGNTIYF,TGCAGTGCTAAGGACAGGGGTCGAGCAAGCTCTGGAAACACCATATATTTT
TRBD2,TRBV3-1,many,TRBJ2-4,CASSHPRPGLAGEWTSKNIQYF,TGTGCCAGCAGCCATCCTCGGCCGGGACTAGCGGGAGAATGGACGTCCAAAAACATTCAGTACTTC
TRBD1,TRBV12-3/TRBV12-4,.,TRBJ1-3,CASSSTGTGNTIYF,TGTGCCAGCAGTTCGACAGGGACTGGAAACACCATATATTTT
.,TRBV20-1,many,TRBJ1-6,CSARDLPNSPLHF,TGCAGTGCTAGAGATCTTCCTAATTCACCCCTCCACTTT